This T cell receptor beta chain was sequenced for a study of cytomegalovirus exposure and HLA in healthy donors. Study-level findings and limits: TCR beta chain V- and J-gene trimming was linked, in a later analysis, to a missense variant in DCLRE1C. In vitro experiments confirmed that three CMV-associated chains were specific for CMV antigens.

This CDR3 has 15 amino acids. Germline V gene data show CDR1 as SGDLS and CDR2 as YYNGEE. With 60 Vbeta and 13 Jbeta primers, the PCR was carried out. Sequencing used immunoSEQ multiplex PCR; TCRdb keeps in-frame clones, though not all of them. The sample lists more than 85,000 clones, 76% occurring once. Points on this clone: Its antigen remains unidentified. A read error may produce the germline difference seen at one junction end.

V gene TRBV9 combines with J gene TRBJ2-1; D is possibly TRBD2 (7 bases). This clonotype was sampled from a man aged 40-49 years in good health and CMV-seronegative. The sample consisted of PBMCs. The CDR3 coding sequence is TGTGCCAGCAGCGAGGGGGGGCTGTCCTTCAATGAGCAGTTCTTC. It specifies CASSEGGLSFNEQFF.